These 5 T cell receptor beta chains originate from one sample sequenced in a study of identifying expanded T cells in peripheral blood. Profiled with immunoSEQ multiplex PCR; TCRdb holds only in-frame clones, not every one. The sample has some 100,000 clones; about 87% are singletons. The sample comprised blood. All receptors come from a person aged 18 to 70 in good health.

The chain recombines TRBV7-9 with TRBJ1-1; no firm D call. CDR3 length: 13 amino acids. Germline assignment: CDR1 SEHNR and CDR2 FQNEAQ (reference sequence). The ends were cut back, 5 bases at V and 1 base at J, with 8 bases in the middle. In DNA form, the CDR3 reads TGTGCCAGCAGCGGAGGAGCGAACACTGAAGCTTTCTTT. Translation: CASSGGANTEAFF.

The chain couples TRBV30 to TRBJ2-2; D is uncertain. Germline CDR1 reads GTSNPN; CDR2 reads SVGIG (reference sequence). The CDR3 length is 14 residues. V lost 0 bases and J 0 bases, leaving 5 bases between the germline ends. The CDR3 region has the DNA TGTGCCTGGAGTGTACGTGCGAACACCGGGGAGCTGTTTTTT. This encodes CAWSVRANTGELFF.

The chain has TRBV10-3 and TRBJ1-5, with TRBD1 matching 9 bases. Trimming removed 3 bases from V and 4 bases from J; junction bases left unmatched: 4. Germline V lookup: CDR1 ENHRY, CDR2 SYGVKD. The CDR3 spans 15 residues. As DNA, the CDR3 is TGTGCCATCAGTGATAGGACAGGGGAGAATCAGCCCCAGCATTTT. Amino acids: CAISDRTGENQPQHF.

This clone was observed a handful of times. This CDR3 is also generated by other DNA sequences in the sample. The genes are TRBV7-6 and TRBJ1-5; 7 nucleotides match TRBD1. The trim removed 2 bases at V and 3 bases at J, leaving 4 bases unmatched. CDR3 size: 15 residues. Looked up from germline, CDR1 is SGHVS and CDR2 is FNYEAQ. The CDR3 DNA reads TGTGCCAGCAGCTTATCGGGACAGCCCAATCAGCCCCAGCATTTT. Protein: CASSLSGQPNQPQHF.

V usage is TRBV5-1 and J usage is TRBJ1-6; D perhaps matches TRBD1 (5 bases). The CDR3 loop spans 16 amino acids. From germline, CDR1 is SGHRS and CDR2 YFSETQ. V was shortened by 0 bases and J by 7 bases, with 14 bases between the two germline ends. The CDR3 sequence: CASSLGSGTLNSPLHF. The DNA of the CDR3 is TGCGCCAGCAGCTTGGGCTCCGGGACGTTAAATTCACCCCTCCACTTT.